This T cell receptor beta chain was recovered during a study of blood T cell repertoires in COVID-19. Study in general: Material from acute and convalescent COVID-19 was sourced from the United States, Italy and Spain. The cDNA or gDNA used as material had been derived from T cells, B-cell-depleted T cells, or PBMCs.

Sequenced by immunoSEQ multiplex PCR; TCRdb stores in-frame clones only, minus some. The repertoire holds 280,000 or so clones, about nine tenths seen once, with 5.5% to 8% in the top ten. The CDR3 covers 13 residues. V lost 5 bases to trimming and J lost 5 bases, with 13 bases between them. Per germline, CDR1 SGHRS and CDR2 YFSETQ. The chain uses TRBV5-1 and TRBJ1-1; D not resolved. The sequence was collected from a woman in her 30s who had recovered from COVID-19. The sample consisted of peripheral blood. This chain's CDR3 is CASSKLVGTEAFF. The DNA for the CDR3 is TGCGCCAGCAGTAAGTTGGTCGGGACTGAAGCTTTCTTT.